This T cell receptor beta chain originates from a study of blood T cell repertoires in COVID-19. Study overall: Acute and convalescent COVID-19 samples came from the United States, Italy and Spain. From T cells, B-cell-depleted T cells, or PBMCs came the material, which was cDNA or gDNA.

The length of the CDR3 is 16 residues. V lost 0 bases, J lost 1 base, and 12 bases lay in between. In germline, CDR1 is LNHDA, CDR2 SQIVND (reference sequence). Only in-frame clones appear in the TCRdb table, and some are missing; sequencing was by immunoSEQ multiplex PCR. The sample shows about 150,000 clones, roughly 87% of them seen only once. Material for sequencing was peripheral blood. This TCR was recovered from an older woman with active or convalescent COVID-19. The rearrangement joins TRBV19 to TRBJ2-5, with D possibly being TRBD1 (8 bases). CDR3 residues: CASSIDNRGGQETQYF. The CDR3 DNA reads TGTGCCAGTAGTATAGATAACAGGGGGGGCCAAGAGACCCAGTACTTC.